A single sample is the source of the 18 T cell receptor beta chains below, sequenced in a study of T-cell reconstitution after alpha-beta-depleted transplantation in children. Using unique molecular identifiers, the investigators prepared the TCRbeta library. TCRdb passed the PCR reads through MiXCR, listing each CDR3 protein once. The sample has some 500,000 distinct CDR3 sequences; around 18% are singletons. Specimen: PBMCs from the stem cell graft donor, collected from the stem cell graft. These receptors all stem from a human donor who donated a stem cell graft to a child with acute lymphoblastic leukemia.

This clonotype turned up a few times. The chain has TRBV5-1 and TRBJ1-1, with D tentatively TRBD1 (5 bases). CDR1 is SGHRS, CDR2 YFSETQ, per germline. The V end was cut by 1 base, the J end by 3 bases, with 13 bases between. CDR3 length equals 15 residues. The CDR3 coding sequence is TGCGCCAGCAGCTTGTTCGTCCAAGGGGACACTGAAGCTTTCTTT. Protein product: CASSLFVQGDTEAFF.

The V call is TRBV12-5, the J call TRBJ2-1; weak D call: TRBD1 (7 bases). CDR3 length: 17 amino acids. CDR1 and CDR2 (germline): LGHNT, FRNRAP. V lost 0 bases and J lost 6, with 18 bases in between. The CDR3 DNA reads as TGTGCTAGTGGTTTGGTACGGAGGGGCCCAGGGGGCAATGAGCAGTTCTTC. Translating it yields CASGLVRRGPGGNEQFF. Full variable domain (remainder filled in from reference TRBV12-5 and TRBJ2-1): DARVTQTPRHKVTEMGQEVTMRCQPILGHNTVFWYRQTMMQGLELLAYFRNRAPLDDSGMPKDRFSAEMPDATLATLKIQPSEPRDSAVYFCASGLVRRGPGGNEQFFGPGTRLTVL.

The chain recombines TRBV6-5 with TRBJ2-3, with TRBD2 identical over 11 bases. V lost 4 bases, J lost 10 bases, and 4 bases stayed unmatched. Germline V gene sequence: CDR1 MNHEY, CDR2 SVGAGI. The CDR3 runs 13 residues. CDR3: CASSLAGGGAQYF. DNA of the CDR3: TGTGCCAGCAGTTTAGCGGGAGGGGGAGCGCAGTATTTT.

V gene TRBV7-9 combines with J gene TRBJ2-7; possibly TRBD2 for D (6 bases). This CDR3 comprises 12 residues. V dropped 5 bases and J dropped 4 bases, with 9 bases sitting between them. Germline assignment: CDR1 SEHNR and CDR2 FQNEAQ (reference sequence). CDR3 coding DNA: TGTGCCAGCAGCCCTCTAGCGTACGAGCAGTACTTC. Its translation is CASSPLAYEQYF.

This clonotype was counted between two and nine times. The chain has TRBV7-6 and TRBJ2-1; D uncertain. V lost 5 bases and J lost 4, with 15 bases in between. The germline CDR1 and CDR2 sequences are SGHVS and FNYEAQ. The CDR3 is 15 amino acids. CDR3 nucleotides: TGTGCCAGCAGCCGTACCGACCAGCAATACAATGAGCAGTTCTTC. Amino acids: CASSRTDQQYNEQFF.

This clonotype has just a few counts. This chain connects TRBV24-1 to TRBJ2-7; no clear D. Germline V gene data show CDR1 as KGHDR and CDR2 as SFDVKD. Trimming took off 4 bases at V and 0 bases at J, with 9 bases between the two ends. This CDR3 region has 14 residues. CDR3 sequence: CATSDPTVSYEQYF. Written as DNA, the CDR3 is TGTGCCACCAGTGACCCGACGGTCTCCTACGAGCAGTACTTC.

The V gene is TRBV5-5, the J gene TRBJ2-7, with a weak D call TRBD1 (6 bases). Trimming took off 1 base at V and 3 bases at J, with 14 bases between the two ends. The CDR3 has 15 residues. Germline V gene sequence: CDR1 SGHKS, CDR2 YYEKEE (reference sequence). For the CDR3, the DNA is TGTGCCAGCAGCTTGCAACAGGGTATTTACTACGAGCAGTACTTC. Translated: CASSLQQGIYYEQYF.

The chain links TRBV20-1 to TRBJ2-1, with a possible D match to TRBD2 (5 bases). The CDR3 covers 14 residues. Germline V gives CDR1 DFQATT, CDR2 SNEGSKA (reference sequence). Trimming stripped 0 bases from V and 10 bases from J, with 16 bases between. CDR3 region: CSARDEAGEVEQFF. CDR3 in DNA: TGCAGTGCTAGAGATGAGGCGGGTGAGGTGGAGCAGTTCTTC.

Only a few counts were recorded for this clonotype. J is TRBJ2-7 and V is TRBV5-1, with 7 bases aligning to TRBD2. The V gene end was trimmed by 2 bases and the J gene end by 3 bases; junction bases not matched to a gene: 5. The CDR3 extends over 14 amino acids. Germline CDR1 SGHRS, CDR2 YFSETQ. The CDR3 nucleotides are TGCGCCAGCAGCTTTGGTGGACTAGTCTACGAGCAGTACTTC. Amino acids: CASSFGGLVYEQYF.

This clonotype turned up a few times. The chain has TRBV27 and TRBJ1-1; 7 bases agree with TRBD1. J gave up 6 bases and V 5 bases, and 9 bases lay outside the gene matches. There are 14 residues in the CDR3. The germline V gene has CDR1 MNHEY and CDR2 SMNVEV (reference sequence). The DNA of the CDR3 is TGTGCCAGCAGTGACCTCGGGACAGTTTCTGAAGCTTTCTTT. Translating it yields CASSDLGTVSEAFF.

The rearrangement uses TRBV9 and TRBJ2-7, with 14 positions matching TRBD2. This CDR3 region has 19 residues. Germline assignment: CDR1 SGDLS and CDR2 YYNGEE. The V segment lost 4 bases and the J segment 2 bases; nucleotides outside the gene matches: 14. Here the CDR3 reads CASSPRLAGGPGITYEQYF. The CDR3 DNA reads as TGTGCCAGCAGCCCCAGACTAGCGGGAGGGCCTGGGATTACCTACGAGCAGTACTTC.

This clonotype was detected only a few times. The rearrangement joins TRBV7-9 to TRBJ2-3; 10 bases fit TRBD2. Germline lookup yields CDR1 SEHNR and CDR2 FQNEAQ (reference sequence). Germline trimming cut 1 base from V and 2 bases from J; bases unmatched to any gene: 6. There are 17 residues in the CDR3. CDR3 coding DNA: TGTGCCAGCAGCTTAGAGTACACTAGCGGGACCACAGATACGCAGTATTTT. Protein product: CASSLEYTSGTTDTQYF. Full variable domain (outside the CDR3, taken from reference TRBV7-9 and TRBJ2-3): DTGVSQNPRHKITKRGQNVTFRCDPISEHNRLYWYRQTLGQGPEFLTYFQNEAQLEKSRLLSDRFSAERPKGSFSTLEIQRTEQGDSAMYLCASSLEYTSGTTDTQYFGPGTRLTVL.

The CDR3 loop is CASTRDGPSRPQHF. The CDR3 DNA follows: TGTGCCAGCACCAGAGACGGTCCCTCGCGGCCCCAGCATTTT. V usage is TRBV12-3 or TRBV12-4 and J usage is TRBJ1-5; D remains unclear. V dropped 7 bases and J dropped 9 bases, with 19 bases sitting between them. The CDR3 extends over 14 amino acids.

This chain joins TRBV7-9 and TRBJ1-1; unclear D gene. From germline, CDR1 is SEHNR and CDR2 FQNEAQ (reference sequence). Trimming removed 1 base from V and 0 bases from J, with 9 bases in between. This CDR3 is built from 15 residues. For the CDR3, the DNA is TGTGCCAGCAGCTTAGGGATCACCCTGAACACTGAAGCTTTCTTT. Amino acids: CASSLGITLNTEAFF.

The rearrangement joins TRBV7-9 to TRBJ1-6; D not resolved. CDR1 and CDR2 (germline): SEHNR, FQNEAQ (reference sequence). The V and J ends lost 5 bases and 5 bases respectively, with 4 bases between them. This CDR3 region has 12 residues. The CDR3 nucleotides read TGTGCCAGCAGCCGAGATAATTCACCCCTCCACTTT. Protein: CASSRDNSPLHF.

The chain combines TRBV5-1 with TRBJ2-7; 12 bases match TRBD2. Trimming removed 5 bases from V and 5 bases from J; junction bases left unmatched: 8. The CDR3 has 15 residues. Germline V lookup: CDR1 SGHRS, CDR2 YFSETQ. CDR3 amino acids: CASRSSGRALHEQYF. The CDR3 DNA reads TGCGCCAGCAGGTCTAGCGGGAGGGCCCTCCACGAGCAGTACTTC.

There are many counts of this clonotype. V usage is TRBV27 and J usage is TRBJ2-4; weak D call: TRBD1 (5 bases). The germline V and J ends were trimmed by 6 bases and 0 bases, with 15 bases remaining between them. The CDR3 runs to 16 residues. Germline V CDR1 and CDR2: MNHEY, SMNVEV (reference sequence). The CDR3 DNA is TGTGCCAGCAGCAAAGGCACAGGCGTAGCCAAAAACATTCAGTACTTC. This codes for CASSKGTGVAKNIQYF.

This clonotype was counted a few times. The chain has TRBV12-3 or TRBV12-4 and TRBJ2-2; D not certain. The V and J ends lost 5 bases and 4 bases respectively, with 17 bases between them. The CDR3 contains 16 residues. The CDR3 region is CASSTPRSLGTGELFF. The DNA of the CDR3 is TGTGCCAGCAGTACACCTAGGTCACTGGGCACCGGGGAGCTGTTTTTT.